Listed below are T cell receptor beta chains from one sample, sequenced in a study of beta chain features in type 1 diabetes. Clones were sequenced by immunoSEQ multiplex PCR, and TCRdb holds only the in-frame ones, with some missing. The data contain around 430,000 clones, over 25% of them seen just once; the ten biggest clones take up more than 0.055%. Sequencing input: naive CD4+ T cells from blood. The origin of the receptors is a young man in good health. CDR3s include the opening cysteine and the closing phenylalanine or tryptophan. D genes are given only for firm matches. The size field is filled for only some rows; it gives once, few, many or a size class.

>TRBJ1-1|-|TRBD1|TRBV18
CASSPRPQGDTEAFF
TGTGCCAGCTCACCGAGACCACAGGGGGACACTGAAGCTTTCTTT
>TRBJ2-7|-|TRBD2|TRBV7-8
CASSLGVLAGGKRPEQYF
TGTGCCAGCAGCTTAGGGGTCTTAGCGGGAGGGAAAAGGCCGGAGCAGTACTTC
>TRBJ2-1|-|TRBD2|TRBV4-1
CASSQDSGGGNEQFF
TGCGCCAGCAGCCAAGACTCCGGCGGGGGCAATGAGCAGTTCTTC
>TRBJ2-1|-|-|TRBV4-2
CASSVRLVNEQFF
TGTGCCAGCAGCGTAAGATTAGTAAATGAGCAGTTCTTC
>TRBJ2-7|-|-|TRBV9
CASSVESGASYEQYF
TGTGCCAGCAGCGTAGAGTCAGGGGCCTCCTACGAGCAGTACTTC
>TRBJ2-3|-|TRBD1|TRBV28
CASGQGDADTQYF
TGTGCCAGCGGACAGGGAGACGCAGATACGCAGTATTTT
>TRBJ2-7|-|-|TRBV25-1
CASMFVRDGLYEQYF
TGTGCCAGCATGTTCGTACGGGACGGACTCTACGAGCAGTACTTC
>TRBJ2-7|-|TRBD2|TRBV30
CAWSGRLREQYF
TGTGCCTGGAGCGGGAGGCTGCGCGAGCAGTACTTC
>TRBJ2-3|-|-|TRBV7-9
CASSLVLWIVDTQYF
TGTGCCAGCAGCTTAGTCCTCTGGATAGTAGATACGCAGTATTTT
>TRBJ2-7|few|-|TRBV7-9
CASSPEETEQYF
TGTGCCAGCAGCCCGGAAGAGACCGAGCAGTACTTC
>TRBJ2-3|-|-|TRBV9
CASSVEGRSTDTQYF
TGTGCCAGCAGCGTAGAGGGGAGGAGCACAGATACGCAGTATTTT
>TRBJ2-7|-|-|TRBV28
CASSDSRVLYEQYF
TGTGCCAGCAGTGACTCGCGTGTTCTCTACGAGCAGTACTTC
>TRBJ2-1|few|TRBD2|TRBV29-1
CSSDRGLAGNEQFF
TGCAGCTCGGACCGGGGACTAGCGGGGAATGAGCAGTTCTTC
>TRBJ1-4|few|TRBD1|TRBV30
CAWRRTGGVGKLFF
TGTGCCTGGCGGAGGACAGGGGGCGTAGGGAAACTGTTTTTT
>TRBJ2-7|few|-|TRBV28
CASSLFRGPTSYEQYF
TGTGCCAGCAGTTTATTCCGTGGACCTACCTCATACGAGCAGTACTTC
>TRBJ2-1|few|TRBD1|TRBV7-9
CASSLATGTGNEQFF
TGTGCCAGCAGCTTAGCCACAGGGACAGGGAATGAGCAGTTCTTC
>TRBJ2-1|-|TRBD2|TRBV7-8
CASSLGASGRSNEQFF
TGTGCCAGCAGCTTAGGGGCTAGCGGGAGAAGCAATGAGCAGTTCTTC
>TRBJ2-7|few|-|TRBV29-1
CSVNLDRTYEQYF
TGCAGCGTGAATCTGGACAGAACCTACGAGCAGTACTTC
>TRBJ2-3|few|-|TRBV29-1
CSVGSGTDTQYF
TGCAGCGTTGGTAGCGGCACAGATACGCAGTATTTT
>TRBJ2-1|few|TRBD2|TRBV7-6
CASSLRLAGGSPQSEQFF
TGTGCCAGCAGCTTACGGCTAGCGGGAGGGTCCCCCCAATCTGAGCAGTTCTTC
>TRBJ2-2|-|-|TRBV4-3
CASSQDRQRANTGELFF
TGCGCCAGCAGCCAAGATCGACAGCGCGCCAACACCGGGGAGCTGTTTTTT
>TRBJ1-1|-|-|TRBV15
CATSFLTGLNTEAFF
TGTGCCACCAGCTTCCTGACAGGCCTCAACACTGAAGCTTTCTTT
>TRBJ2-1|-|TRBD1|TRBV6-5
CASTHDRGNEQFF
TGTGCCAGCACTCACGACAGGGGTAATGAGCAGTTCTTC
>TRBJ2-7|-|-|TRBV5-6
CASTHYEQYF
TGTGCCAGCACCCATTACGAGCAGTACTTC
>TRBJ1-1|-|-|TRBV14
CASDPVGQGNTEAFF
TGTGCCAGCGATCCCGTCGGGCAGGGAAACACTGAAGCTTTCTTT
>TRBJ1-1|few|-|TRBV4-3
CASSQFQTGPNTEAFF
TGCGCCAGCAGCCAATTTCAGACCGGACCGAACACTGAAGCTTTCTTT
>TRBJ2-6|-|TRBD1|TRBV7-9
CASSHRDSGGLGANVLTF
TGTGCCAGCAGCCACCGGGACAGTGGAGGCCTCGGGGCCAACGTCCTGACTTTC
>TRBJ2-3|few|-|TRBV30
CAWSPLRSGADTQYF
TGTGCCTGGAGCCCGCTAAGGAGTGGGGCAGATACGCAGTATTTT
>TRBJ2-7|-|-|TRBV7-9
CASSRDMASYEQYF
TGTGCCAGCAGCCGTGACATGGCCAGCTACGAGCAGTACTTC
>TRBJ2-1|-|-|TRBV2
CASRAVSSYNEQFF
TGTGCCAGCAGAGCGGTGAGCTCCTACAATGAGCAGTTCTTC
>TRBJ1-2|-|TRBD1|TRBV30
CAWGQGIQFYGYTF
TGTGCCTGGGGACAGGGGATACAATTCTATGGCTACACCTTC
>TRBJ2-7|few|TRBD2|TRBV10-3
CAISRGDHEQYF
TGTGCCATCAGCCGGGGGGACCACGAGCAGTACTTC